One and the same sample provided the 17 T cell receptor beta chains below, sequenced in a study of blood T cell repertoires in COVID-19. The data were produced by immunoSEQ multiplex PCR, yet TCRdb's version contains in-frame clones alone and is incomplete. The table lists approximately 200,000 clones, about four fifths of them singletons. Specimen: peripheral blood. These receptors originate from a woman aged 40 to 49 with COVID-19, enrolled during active disease.

The CDR3 spells CASSLAPSGDEQYF. CDR3 in DNA: TGTGCCAGCAGCTTAGCCCCTAGCGGCGACGAGCAGTACTTC. The gene calls are TRBV7-6 and TRBJ2-7; 7 nucleotides match TRBD2. V lost 0 bases and J lost 5; bases outside the gene matches: 4. Germline V lookup: CDR1 SGHVS, CDR2 FNYEAQ. This CDR3 contains 14 residues.

V is TRBV3-1 (or the pseudogene TRBV3-2) and J is TRBJ2-5, with 7 bases aligning to TRBD1. This CDR3 contains 12 residues. Germline assignment: CDR1 LGHDT and CDR2 YNNKEL (reference sequence). With 6 bases clipped from V and 7 bases from J, the junction kept 5 bases outside the gene matches. Here the CDR3 DNA reads TGTGCCAGCAGACAGTCAGGGGGGACCCAGTACTTC. Its translation is CASRQSGGTQYF.

The chain employs TRBV7-2 and TRBJ2-1; 11 positions match TRBD2. This CDR3 contains 14 residues. Germline V gene lookup returns CDR1 SGHTA and CDR2 FQGNSA. V gave up 3 bases and J gave up 5 bases; unmatched junction bases: 0. CDR3 region: CASSLGLADNEQFF. CDR3 DNA sequence: TGTGCCAGCAGCTTGGGACTAGCGGACAATGAGCAGTTCTTC.

Only a few counts were recorded for this clone. The chain is built from TRBV7-2 and TRBJ2-3; TRBD2 matches 8 bases. Germline V lookup: CDR1 SGHTA, CDR2 FQGNSA. The CDR3 is 15 residues long. V shed 10 bases and J 0 bases; nucleotides not matched to a gene: 9. The CDR3 is CATRRGGPSTDTQYF. The CDR3 DNA is TGTGCCACCCGTCGGGGGGGGCCCAGCACAGATACGCAGTATTTT.

On this clone: Other DNA sequences of this sample code for an identical CDR3. The rearrangement joins TRBV9 to TRBJ1-2; no definite D call. V was cut by 4 bases and J by 0 bases, with 4 bases left in between. The CDR3 consists of 12 residues. Germline CDR1 and CDR2: SGDLS and YYNGEE. The CDR3 DNA reads TGTGCCAGCAGCCCCTCTAACTATGGCTACACCTTC. As protein: CASSPSNYGYTF.

The rearrangement joins TRBV5-1 to TRBJ1-6; D perhaps matches TRBD1 (5 bases). V lost 4 bases and J lost 8, with 16 bases in between. The CDR3 has 15 residues. Looked up from germline, CDR1 is SGHRS and CDR2 is YFSETQ. CDR3 residues: CASSAWGGSDSPLHF. The CDR3, as DNA: TGCGCCAGCAGCGCCTGGGGGGGGTCCGATTCACCCCTCCACTTT.

J is TRBJ2-7 and V is TRBV5-5, with a tentative D call TRBD2 (5 bases). The germline CDR1 and CDR2 sequences are SGHKS and YYEKEE (reference sequence). CDR3 length: 15 residues. Between the trimmed V and J ends, which lost 2 bases and 2 bases, there was a span of 14 bases. The CDR3, as DNA: TGTGCCAGCAGCTTCGGAGCGGTCGTAACCTACGAGCAGTACTTC. Its protein product is CASSFGAVVTYEQYF. Combining the CDR3 with reference TRBV5-5 and TRBJ2-7 gives the whole variable domain DAGVTQSPTHLIKTRGQQVTLRCSPISGHKSVSWYQQVLGQGPQFIFQYYEKEERGRGNFPDRFSARQFPNYSSELNVNALLLGDSALYLCASSFGAVVTYEQYFGPGTRLTVT.

The chain carries TRBV7-8 and TRBJ1-1, with D possibly TRBD1 on 6 matching bases. This CDR3 is 13 amino acids long. Trimming shortened V by 5 bases and J by 3 bases, and 10 bases separated the two germline ends. Germline V CDR1 and CDR2: SGHVS, FQNEAQ. For the CDR3, the DNA is TGTGCCAGCAGCAGGACAGTCGACACTGAAGCTTTCTTT. The encoded protein is CASSRTVDTEAFF.

J is TRBJ2-2 and V is TRBV9; possibly TRBD1 for D (5 bases). This CDR3 region has 15 residues. V dropped 2 bases and J dropped 4 bases, with 12 bases sitting between them. CDR1 is SGDLS and CDR2 is YYNGEE in the germline V gene. CDR3 DNA sequence: TGTGCCAGCAGCGTGGGCAGGGTGAGCACCGGGGAGCTGTTTTTT. Its protein is CASSVGRVSTGELFF.

This chain links TRBV6-1 with TRBJ2-3; possible D gene TRBD2, 6 bases. V was pared by 1 base and J by 5 bases, with 10 bases between. There are 14 residues in the CDR3. CDR1 and CDR2 from the germline V gene are MNHNS and SASEGT. CDR3 residues: CASSEGGGIDTQYF. The CDR3 DNA sequence: TGTGCCAGCAGTGAAGGTGGAGGGATAGATACGCAGTATTTT.

The rearrangement links TRBV7-6 to TRBJ2-1; 8 nucleotides line up with TRBD2. The CDR3 sequence is 16 residues long. Germline loops: CDR1 SGHVS, CDR2 FNYEAQ. The V and J ends lost 5 bases and 4 bases, in that order; junction bases with no gene match: 10. CDR3 protein: CASSPLGGGPYNEQFF. CDR3 DNA sequence: TGTGCCAGCAGCCCCTTAGGCGGGGGGCCATACAATGAGCAGTTCTTC. The full variable domain, completed using reference TRBV7-6 and TRBJ2-1, is GAGVSQSPRYKVTKRGQDVALRCDPISGHVSLYWYRQALGQGPEFLTYFNYEAQQDKSGLPNDRFSAERPEGSISTLTIQRTEQRDSAMYRCASSPLGGGPYNEQFFGPGTRLTVL.

This clone came up a few times. Other nucleotide sequences in the sample specify the same CDR3. This rearrangement joins TRBV9 to TRBJ2-3, with D perhaps matching TRBD2 (5 bases). V lost 0 bases and J lost 1, with 6 bases in between. Germline V gene sequence: CDR1 SGDLS, CDR2 YYNGEE. The CDR3 totals 14 residues. The CDR3 is CASSVDSGTDTQYF. The CDR3 DNA is TGTGCCAGCAGCGTAGATAGCGGCACAGATACGCAGTATTTT.

V is TRBV11-2 and J is TRBJ1-2, with D perhaps TRBD1 (5 bases). Deletions cut 4 bases from V and 8 bases from J, with 20 bases between. Germline-derived CDR1 and CDR2 are SGHAT and FQNNGV. The CDR3 length is 15 residues. As DNA, the CDR3 is TGTGCCAGCAGCTCAACTAGCACCCGGGGCCCAGGCTACACCTTC. As protein: CASSSTSTRGPGYTF. Supplemented by reference TRBV11-2 and TRBJ1-2, the full variable domain reads EAGVAQSPRYKIIEKRQSVAFWCNPISGHATLYWYQQILGQGPKLLIQFQNNGVVDDSQLPKDRFSAERLKGVDSTLKIQPAKLEDSAVYLCASSSTSTRGPGYTFGSGTRLTVV.

This rearrangement joins TRBV7-6 to TRBJ2-3, with D possibly matching TRBD2 (5 bases). V lost 4 bases, J lost 4 bases, and 12 bases lay in between. Germline lookup yields CDR1 SGHVS and CDR2 FNYEAQ. The CDR3 length is 14 residues. CDR3 sequence: CASSSRTGADTQYF. The CDR3 bases are TGTGCCAGCAGCTCCCGGACTGGGGCAGATACGCAGTATTTT.

This rearrangement joins TRBV25-1 to TRBJ1-4; 9 nucleotides match TRBD1. With 2 bases clipped from V and 8 bases from J, the junction kept 6 bases outside the gene matches. The germline V gene has CDR1 MGHDK and CDR2 SYGVNS. This CDR3 region has 15 residues. CDR3 residues: CASSEGTGMGEKLFF. CDR3 nucleotide sequence: TGTGCCAGCAGTGAAGGGACAGGGATGGGAGAAAAACTGTTTTTT.

The chain carries TRBV3-1 (or the pseudogene TRBV3-2) and TRBJ2-7, with TRBD2 identical over 7 bases. Germline lookup yields CDR1 LGHDT and CDR2 YNNKEL (reference sequence). CDR3 length equals 16 residues. The trim removed 1 base at V and 0 bases at J, leaving 6 bases unmatched. CDR3 DNA: TGTGCCAGCAGCCAAGGTACGGGAGGACGCTCCTACGAGCAGTACTTC. It specifies CASSQGTGGRSYEQYF.

The chain employs TRBV2 and TRBJ2-5, with TRBD2 identical over 13 bases. The V and J ends lost 8 bases and 5 bases, in that order; junction bases with no gene match: 11. Germline V gives CDR1 SNHLY, CDR2 FYNNEI. The CDR3 length is 16 residues. CDR3 DNA sequence: TGTGCCAGCTCAGTCGGGACTAGCGGGACCCGGGAGACCCAGTACTTC. Encoded protein: CASSVGTSGTRETQYF.